These T cell receptor beta chains were read from a single sample in a study of post-analysis software for immune sequencing data. TCRdb re-derived calls from the PCR reads in MiXCR, one entry per CDR3 protein. The sample includes roughly 580,000 distinct CDR3 sequences, around 44% of them seen just once. The sample consisted of blood. The receptor set was obtained from a girl aged 10-17 years with multiple sclerosis. Both conserved end residues are part of each CDR3. A D gene is named only where the DNA matches it firmly. Clone size is shown for a subset of rows, as once, few, many or a class of expanded clone.

>15|NA|TRBV5-1|few|TRBJ2-5
CASSPSPGARETQYF
TGCGCCAGCAGCCCCTCGCCAGGGGCGCGGGAGACCCAGTACTTC
>18|TRBD2|TRBV20-1|NA|TRBJ2-3
CSAPGLAGEMGITDTQYF
TGCAGTGCCCCGGGACTAGCGGGGGAAATGGGTATCACAGATACGCAGTATTTT
>14|NA|TRBV14|once|TRBJ2-3
CASSQDLSLDTQYF
TGTGCCAGCAGCCAAGATCTCTCTCTAGATACGCAGTATTTT
>12|TRBD2|TRBV27|few|TRBJ2-1
CASRQAGGQQFF
TGTGCCAGCAGGCAGGCGGGGGGGCAGCAGTTCTTC
>15|NA|TRBV29-1|NA|TRBJ1-5
CSVGGRPGSNQPQHF
TGCAGCGTGGGGGGGAGGCCAGGGAGCAATCAGCCCCAGCATTTT
>14|NA|TRBV5-1|few|TRBJ2-1
CASSLRDPVFEQFF
TGCGCCAGCAGCCTCCGGGACCCCGTGTTCGAGCAGTTCTTC
>15|NA|TRBV27|NA|TRBJ1-5
CASSFEGRGNQPQHF
TGTGCCAGCAGTTTTGAGGGCAGGGGCAATCAGCCCCAGCATTTT
>14|TRBD1|TRBV3-1|NA|TRBJ2-7
CASSVRQGFDEQYF
TGTGCCAGCAGCGTGAGACAGGGGTTCGACGAGCAGTACTTC
>11|NA|TRBV24-1|few|TRBJ2-3
CATSDGNTQYF
TGTGCCACCAGTGACGGGAATACGCAGTATTTT
>15|NA|TRBV10-3|NA|TRBJ2-1
CAISGARGRGNEQFF
TGTGCCATCAGCGGAGCGAGAGGGAGAGGTAATGAGCAGTTCTTC
>13|NA|TRBV29-1|NA|TRBJ2-1
CSTDGGLGNEQFF
TGCAGCACAGACGGGGGTTTAGGAAATGAGCAGTTCTTC
>15|TRBD2|TRBV27|NA|TRBJ2-5
CASSPGGTSAATQYF
TGTGCCAGCAGTCCAGGAGGGACTAGCGCTGCAACCCAGTACTTC
>13|NA|TRBV12-3/TRBV12-4|few|TRBJ1-2
CASKGDGFYSYTF
TGTGCCAGCAAAGGCGACGGCTTTTATAGCTACACCTTC
>14|NA|TRBV28|NA|TRBJ2-1
CASISTQGSDEQFF
TGTGCCAGCATCTCAACGCAGGGGAGCGATGAGCAGTTCTTC
>14|TRBD1|TRBV4-1|NA|TRBJ1-2
CASSQAGQVRGYTF
TGCGCCAGCAGCCAAGCCGGACAGGTCCGGGGCTACACCTTC
>15|TRBD1|TRBV29-1|NA|TRBJ2-5
CSVAKEQGILGTQYF
TGCAGCGTTGCAAAGGAACAGGGGATCCTAGGGACCCAGTACTTC
>16|TRBD2|TRBV3-1|NA|TRBJ2-3
CASSLLVAGGTDTQYF
TGTGCCAGCAGTCTACTCGTGGCGGGGGGCACAGATACGCAGTATTTT
>13|NA|TRBV20-1|few|TRBJ2-3
CSARDGSPGVRYF
TGCAGTGCTAGAGATGGGTCGCCAGGGGTAAGGTATTTT
>16|TRBD2|TRBV15|NA|TRBJ2-1
CATSRGTGGRYNEQFF
TGTGCCACCAGCAGAGGTACCGGGGGGAGGTACAATGAGCAGTTCTTC
>13|NA|TRBV7-9|NA|TRBJ2-7
CASSFYGTYEQYF
TGTGCCAGCAGCTTCTACGGTACTTACGAGCAGTACTTC
>14|NA|TRBV12-3/TRBV12-4|few|TRBJ1-5
CASSFGGNNQPQHF
TGTGCCAGCAGTTTTGGGGGGAACAATCAGCCCCAGCATTTT
>14|TRBD2|TRBV7-2|NA|TRBJ2-3
CASSRTSAADTQYF
TGTGCCAGCAGTCGAACTAGCGCCGCGGATACGCAGTATTTT
>14|NA|TRBV27|NA|TRBJ1-1
CASSPLTVNTEAFF
TGTGCCAGCAGTCCTTTGACAGTGAACACTGAAGCTTTCTTT
>16|TRBD2|TRBV4-1|NA|TRBJ2-5
CASSPYSGGTQETQYF
TGCGCCAGCAGCCCTTATAGCGGGGGGACCCAAGAGACCCAGTACTTC
>14|TRBD2|TRBV10-2|NA|TRBJ2-5
CASREGLVIETQYF
TGCGCCAGCAGGGAGGGACTAGTCATTGAGACCCAGTACTTC
>12|NA|TRBV3-1|once|TRBJ1-2
CASSRGGWGYTF
TGTGCCAGCAGCCGGGGGGGATGGGGCTACACCTTC
>16|TRBD1|TRBV7-6|NA|TRBJ1-6
CASSLDPGQGNSPLHF
TGTGCCAGCAGCTTAGACCCGGGACAGGGCAACTCACCCCTCCACTTT
>17|NA|TRBV5-1|few|TRBJ2-6
CASSPLVGPSGANVLTF
TGCGCCAGCAGTCCCTTAGTGGGGCCCTCTGGGGCCAACGTCCTGACTTTC
>15|TRBD1|TRBV12-3/TRBV12-4|few|TRBJ2-7
CASSLRQGVLYEQYF
TGTGCCAGCAGTTTGAGACAGGGAGTACTCTACGAGCAGTACTTC
>13|NA|TRBV5-1|NA|TRBJ2-5
CASSSYVQETQYF
TGCGCCAGCAGCTCCTATGTCCAGGAGACCCAGTACTTC
>14|NA|TRBV7-9|NA|TRBJ1-1
CASSLSGWDTEAFF
TGTGCCAGCAGCTTGTCGGGGTGGGACACTGAAGCTTTCTTT
>14|NA|TRBV7-9|NA|TRBJ2-7
CASSLITGAYEQYF
TGTGCCAGCAGCTTAATTACTGGGGCTTACGAGCAGTACTTC
>14|TRBD1|TRBV20-1|once|TRBJ1-6
CSAAEGAGNSPLHF
TGCAGTGCTGCGGAGGGGGCTGGGAATTCACCCCTCCACTTT
>12|NA|TRBV29-1|few|TRBJ2-7
CSVEETSYEQYF
TGCAGCGTTGAAGAAACCAGCTACGAGCAGTACTTC
>15|TRBD1|TRBV9|NA|TRBJ2-7
CAGSPGQVSSYEQYF
TGTGCCGGCAGCCCCGGACAGGTCAGCTCCTACGAGCAGTACTTC
>13|TRBD1|TRBV7-9|NA|TRBJ1-2
CASGEQGLGGYTF
TGTGCCAGCGGCGAACAGGGGTTGGGAGGCTACACCTTC
>13|NA|TRBV12-3/TRBV12-4|few|TRBJ1-3
CASSWGSGNTIYF
TGTGCCAGCAGTTGGGGGTCTGGAAACACCATATATTTT
>13|NA|TRBV29-1|NA|TRBJ1-1
CSVNGVLNTEAFF
TGCAGCGTTAATGGGGTTTTGAACACTGAAGCTTTCTTT
>12|NA|TRBV20-1|NA|TRBJ2-1
CSARTRGNEQFF
TGCAGTGCTCGGACTAGGGGGAATGAGCAGTTCTTC
>15|TRBD2|TRBV12-3/TRBV12-4|NA|TRBJ2-1
CASSRLERGYNEQFF
TGTGCCAGCAGTCGCTTGGAGCGGGGCTACAATGAGCAGTTCTTC
>11|NA|TRBV6-2/TRBV6-3|NA|TRBJ1-6
CASSNGGTLHF
TGTGCCAGCAGCAACGGGGGGACCCTCCACTTT
>13|TRBD1|TRBV10-3|NA|TRBJ2-7
CATLGDRAYEQYF
TGTGCCACCCTTGGGGACAGGGCCTACGAGCAGTACTTC
>14|NA|TRBV12-3/TRBV12-4|few|TRBJ2-1
CASSPQRTYNEQFF
TGTGCCAGCAGCCCCCAACGGACCTACAATGAGCAGTTCTTC
>15|NA|TRBV27|few|TRBJ2-5
CASSLNPNAQETQYF
TGTGCCAGCAGTTTAAACCCGAATGCCCAAGAGACCCAGTACTTC
>13|NA|TRBV5-6|NA|TRBJ2-7
CASSLWTDYEQYF
TGTGCCAGCAGCTTATGGACAGACTACGAGCAGTACTTC
>15|TRBD2|TRBV5-1|few|TRBJ2-7
CASTVTSGGLYEQYF
TGCGCCAGCACCGTGACTAGCGGGGGGTTATACGAGCAGTACTTC
>12|TRBD2|TRBV29-1|many|TRBJ2-7
CSVELADYEQYF
TGCAGCGTTGAACTAGCGGACTACGAGCAGTACTTC
>15|TRBD1|TRBV20-1|NA|TRBJ2-3
CSARVPGQGPDTQYF
TGCAGTGCTAGAGTACCGGGACAGGGGCCAGATACGCAGTATTTT
>14|TRBD1|TRBV6-1|once|TRBJ2-7
CASKSPTGGDEQYF
TGTGCCAGCAAGTCCCCAACAGGGGGCGACGAGCAGTACTTC